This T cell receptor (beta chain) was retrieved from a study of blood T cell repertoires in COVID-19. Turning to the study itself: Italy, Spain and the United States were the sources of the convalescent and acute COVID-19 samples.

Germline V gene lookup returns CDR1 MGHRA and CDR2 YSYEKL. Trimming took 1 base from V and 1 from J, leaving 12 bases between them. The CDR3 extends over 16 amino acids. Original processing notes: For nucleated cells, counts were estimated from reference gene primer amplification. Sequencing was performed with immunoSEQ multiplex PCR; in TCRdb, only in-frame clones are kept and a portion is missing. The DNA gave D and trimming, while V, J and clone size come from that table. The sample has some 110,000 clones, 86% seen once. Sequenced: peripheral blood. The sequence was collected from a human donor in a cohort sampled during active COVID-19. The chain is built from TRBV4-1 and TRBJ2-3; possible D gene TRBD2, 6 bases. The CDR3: CASSQVGRERTDTQYF. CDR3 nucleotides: TGCGCCAGCAGCCAAGTTGGGCGGGAACGCACAGATACGCAGTATTTT.